What follows are 8 T cell receptor beta chains derived from one specimen sequenced in a study of T cell responses to AZD1222 COVID-19 vaccine. Method: immunoSEQ multiplex PCR; TCRdb's copy keeps in-frame clones and lacks some. The sample lists some 91,000 clones, approximately 88% occurring once. Sequences were derived from peripheral blood, sampled on day 0 of AZD1222 vaccination. These receptors came from an adult in good health.

The CDR3 nucleotides are TGTGCCAGCAGCCTAATTGGGACAGGGAGGGATTCACCCCTCCACTTT. This codes for CASSLIGTGRDSPLHF. The rearrangement links TRBV11-2 to TRBJ1-6, with 9 bases that match TRBD1. Germline V lookup: CDR1 SGHAT, CDR2 FQNNGV. This CDR3 contains 16 residues. V was pared by 5 bases and J by 8 bases, with 10 bases of the junction left unmatched.

The rearrangement links TRBV27 to TRBJ2-7; the D gene could be TRBD1 or TRBD2 (5 bases each). CDR1 is MNHEY, CDR2 SMNVEV, per germline (reference sequence). V shed 9 bases and J shed 3 bases, with 24 bases lying between them. The CDR3 runs 16 residues. CDR3 in DNA: TGTGCCAGTAAGCCGGTTTTCGGGGACCACCACTACGAGCAGTACTTC. It specifies CASKPVFGDHHYEQYF.

CDR3 coding DNA: TGCGCCAGCAGCTTGGAGGGCAGCTCCTACAATGAGCAGTTCTTC. Amino acids: CASSLEGSSYNEQFF. This chain uses TRBV5-1 with TRBJ2-1; D uncertain. The CDR3 has 15 residues. Trimming took 0 bases from V and 0 from J, leaving 7 bases between them. Germline assignment: CDR1 SGHRS and CDR2 YFSETQ.

CDR3 nucleotides: TGCAGCGTTGAAGCCCATCCGAACACTGAAGCTTTCTTT. Protein: CSVEAHPNTEAFF. The chain recombines TRBV29-1 with TRBJ1-1; D is unclear. The CDR3 runs to 13 residues. CDR1 and CDR2 from the germline V gene are SQVTM and ANQGSEA. Between the trimmed V and J ends, which lost 1 base and 1 base, there was a span of 7 bases. Filled out from reference TRBV29-1 and TRBJ1-1, the complete variable domain reads SAVISQKPSRDICQRGTSLTIQCQVDSQVTMMFWYRQQPGQSLTLIATANQGSEATYESGFVIDKFPISRPNLTFSTLTVSNMSPEDSSIYLCSVEAHPNTEAFFGQGTRLTVV.

CDR3 in amino acids: CASSQDGGGHNEQFF. CDR3 sequence (DNA): TGTGCCAGCAGCCAAGATGGAGGGGGACACAATGAGCAGTTCTTC. This sequence joins TRBV3-1 (or the pseudogene TRBV3-2) and TRBJ2-1; tentatively, D is TRBD1 or TRBD2 (6 bases each). CDR3 length: 15 residues. Germline CDR1 reads LGHDT; CDR2 reads YNNKEL (reference sequence). Trimming left V 0 bases short and J 5 bases short, with 11 bases between.

The V call is TRBV30, the J call TRBJ1-2; a weak D match, TRBD1 (6 bases). V was clipped by 7 bases and J by 3 bases, with 18 bases between them. CDR3 length: 14 amino acids. Per germline, CDR1 GTSNPN and CDR2 SVGIG (reference sequence). CDR3 amino acids: CALQGQPHDYGYTF. For the CDR3, the DNA is TGTGCCTTACAAGGACAGCCCCACGACTATGGCTACACCTTC.

The V and J genes are TRBV6-5 and TRBJ1-2; perhaps TRBD1 as D (5 bases). The length of the CDR3 is 15 residues. Germline V gene sequence: CDR1 MNHEY, CDR2 SVGAGI. Deletions cut 6 bases from V and 8 bases from J, with 22 bases between. CDR3 amino acids: CASRPGTGLPRGYTF. CDR3 nucleotides: TGTGCCAGCAGACCCGGGACGGGCTTACCACGAGGCTACACCTTC.

In its sample, this clone was seen a few times. In DNA, the CDR3 is TGCGCCAGCAGCCAGGCGCGGGGGGCGGGATCAGATACGCAGTATTTT. This translates into CASSQARGAGSDTQYF. The gene calls are TRBV4-3 and TRBJ2-3, with 8 nucleotides matching TRBD2. The germline CDR1 and CDR2 sequences are LGHNA and YSLEER. After removal of 3 bases from V and 4 bases from J, the junction contained 9 bases not matched to a gene. The CDR3 length is 16 residues.